These 3 T cell receptor beta chains were all obtained from the same sample, sequenced in a study of T cells in localized non-small cell lung cancer. This table comes from immunoSEQ multiplex PCR, and its TCRdb copy is limited to in-frame clones, with some not included. The data hold approximately 4,500 clones, with under 40% observed a single time. This specimen consisted of lung tumor tissue, obtained before any cancer treatment. All receptors come from a male donor at least 60 years old with stage I lung adenocarcinoma.

In this sample, this clone turned up a few times. The rearrangement uses TRBV9 and TRBJ1-2; 7 positions agree with TRBD1. This CDR3 has 14 residues. Unmatched junction bases numbered 6, after V lost 5 bases and J lost 2 bases. CDR1 SGDLS and CDR2 YYNGEE come from the germline V gene. This chain's CDR3 is CASRVAQGNYGYTF. CDR3 nucleotide sequence: TGTGCCAGCAGGGTCGCACAGGGGAACTATGGCTACACCTTC.

The CDR3 DNA follows: TGTGCCAGCAGGGGCTCGGCGGGTATGAACACTGAAGCTTTCTTT. This gives the protein CASRGSAGMNTEAFF. J is TRBJ1-1 and V is TRBV6-8; no definite D call. The V and J ends lost 6 bases and 0 bases respectively, with 14 bases between them. This CDR3 has 15 amino acids. Germline loops: CDR1 MNHGY, CDR2 SAAAGT.

The CDR3 region is CATSNMYTEAFF. The CDR3 DNA sequence: TGTGCCACCTCTAATATGTACACTGAAGCTTTCTTT. J is TRBJ1-1 and V is TRBV19; D uncertain. CDR1 is LNHDA, CDR2 SQIVND, per germline (reference sequence). The CDR3 runs 12 residues. V lost 10 bases, J lost 3 bases, and 12 bases lay in between.